Given below is one T cell receptor beta chain in context. Its antigen is as yet unknown. Produced via immunoSEQ multiplex PCR; TCRdb's table is partial and in-frame only. The repertoire consists of around 86,000 clones, with roughly 90% occurring once and the leading ten covering about 8.4%. The CDR3 sequence is 13 residues long. Germline CDR1 and CDR2: SGDLS and YYNGEE. Trimming shortened V by 0 bases and J by 1 base, and 5 bases separated the two germline ends. The data originate from a study of T cell responses to AZD1222 COVID-19 vaccine. Whole-study findings and limits: Repertoire samples came only from after the peak T cell response. At baseline, just a handful of AZD1222 recipients tested seropositive. Variant regions that are unmutated are reportedly the target of nearly half of spike-specific TCRs.

Sequenced material: peripheral blood, taken on day 0 of AZD1222 vaccination. The receptor's source is an adult in good health. The chain joins TRBV9 to TRBJ2-7; D remains unclear. DNA for the CDR3: TGTGCCAGCAGCGTAGATGAGTCCTACGAGCAGTACTTC. Translation: CASSVDESYEQYF.